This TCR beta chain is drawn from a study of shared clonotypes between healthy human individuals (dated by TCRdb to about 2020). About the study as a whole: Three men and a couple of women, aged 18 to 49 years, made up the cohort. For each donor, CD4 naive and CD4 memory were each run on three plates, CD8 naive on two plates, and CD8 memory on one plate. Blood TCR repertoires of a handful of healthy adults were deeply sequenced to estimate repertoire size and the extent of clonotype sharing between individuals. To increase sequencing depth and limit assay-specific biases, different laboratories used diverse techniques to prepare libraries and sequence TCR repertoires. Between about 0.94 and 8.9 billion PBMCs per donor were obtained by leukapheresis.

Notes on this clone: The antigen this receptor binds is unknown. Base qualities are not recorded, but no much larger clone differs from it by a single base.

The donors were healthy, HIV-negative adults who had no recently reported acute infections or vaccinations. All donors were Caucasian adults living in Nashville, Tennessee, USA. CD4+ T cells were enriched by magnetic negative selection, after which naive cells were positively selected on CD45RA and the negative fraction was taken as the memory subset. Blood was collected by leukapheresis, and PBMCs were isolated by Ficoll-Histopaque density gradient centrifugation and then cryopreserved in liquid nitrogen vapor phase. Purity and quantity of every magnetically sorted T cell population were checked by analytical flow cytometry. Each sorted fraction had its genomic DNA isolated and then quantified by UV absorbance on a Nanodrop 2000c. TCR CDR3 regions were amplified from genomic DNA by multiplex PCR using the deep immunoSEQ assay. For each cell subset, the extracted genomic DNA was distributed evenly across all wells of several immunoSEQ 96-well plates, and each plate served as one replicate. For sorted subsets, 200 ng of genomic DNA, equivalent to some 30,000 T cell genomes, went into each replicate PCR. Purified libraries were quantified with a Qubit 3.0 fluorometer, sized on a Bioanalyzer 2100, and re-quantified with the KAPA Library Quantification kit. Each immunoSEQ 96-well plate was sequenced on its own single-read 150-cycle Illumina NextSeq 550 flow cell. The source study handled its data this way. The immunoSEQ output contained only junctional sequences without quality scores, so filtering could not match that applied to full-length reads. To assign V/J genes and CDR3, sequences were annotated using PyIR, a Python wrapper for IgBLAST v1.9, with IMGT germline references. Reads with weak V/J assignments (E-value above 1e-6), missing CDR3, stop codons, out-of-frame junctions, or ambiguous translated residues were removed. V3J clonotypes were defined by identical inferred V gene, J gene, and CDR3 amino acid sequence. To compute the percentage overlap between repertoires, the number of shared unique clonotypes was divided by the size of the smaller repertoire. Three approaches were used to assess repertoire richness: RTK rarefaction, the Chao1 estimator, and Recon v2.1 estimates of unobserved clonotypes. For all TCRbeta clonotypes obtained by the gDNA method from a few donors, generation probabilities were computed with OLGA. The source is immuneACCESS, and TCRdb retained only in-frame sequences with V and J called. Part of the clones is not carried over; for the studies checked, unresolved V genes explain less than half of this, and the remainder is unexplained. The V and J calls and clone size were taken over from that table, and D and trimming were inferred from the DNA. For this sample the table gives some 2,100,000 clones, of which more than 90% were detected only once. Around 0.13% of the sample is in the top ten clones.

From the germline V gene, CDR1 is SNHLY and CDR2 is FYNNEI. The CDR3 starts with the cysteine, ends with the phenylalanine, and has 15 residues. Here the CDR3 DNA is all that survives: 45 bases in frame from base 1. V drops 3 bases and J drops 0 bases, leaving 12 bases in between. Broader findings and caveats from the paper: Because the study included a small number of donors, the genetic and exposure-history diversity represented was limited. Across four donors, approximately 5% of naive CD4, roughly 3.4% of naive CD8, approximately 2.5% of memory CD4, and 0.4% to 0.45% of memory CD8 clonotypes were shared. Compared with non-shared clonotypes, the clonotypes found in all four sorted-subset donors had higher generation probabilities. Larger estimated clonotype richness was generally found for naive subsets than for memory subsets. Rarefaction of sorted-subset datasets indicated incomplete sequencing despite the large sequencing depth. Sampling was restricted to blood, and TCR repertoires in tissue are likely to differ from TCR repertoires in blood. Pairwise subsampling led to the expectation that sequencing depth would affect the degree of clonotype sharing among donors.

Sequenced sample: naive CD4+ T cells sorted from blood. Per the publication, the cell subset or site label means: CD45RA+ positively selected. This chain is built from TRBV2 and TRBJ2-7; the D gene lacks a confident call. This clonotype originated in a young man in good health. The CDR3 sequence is CASSDVRTSSYEQYF. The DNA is TGTGCCAGCAGTGACGTTAGGACCTCCTCCTACGAGCAGTACTTC.